The rows below give T cell receptor beta chains drawn from one sample of a study of blood T cell repertoires in COVID-19. Sequencing was performed with immunoSEQ multiplex PCR; in TCRdb, only in-frame clones are kept and a portion is missing. The repertoire holds a few hundred thousand clones, with approximately 83% as singletons. Sequencing was done on a sample of peripheral blood. The receptors stem from a woman in her 30s who had recovered from COVID-19. CDR3s include the opening cysteine and the closing phenylalanine or tryptophan. D genes are given only for firm matches. Size is omitted from some rows. Given values are once, few, many or a class for expanded clones.

cdr3_aa: CAWSVWGDQPQHF; cdr3_nt: TGTGCCTGGAGTGTATGGGGGGATCAGCCCCAGCATTTT; d_call: NA; j_call: TRBJ1-5; v_call: TRBV30; clone_size: NA
cdr3_aa: CASSRQGPGGQYF; cdr3_nt: TGTGCCAGCAGCCGACAGGGCCCCGGGGGGCAGTACTTC; d_call: NA; j_call: TRBJ2-7; v_call: TRBV6-2/TRBV6-3; clone_size: NA
cdr3_aa: CASSPAPLGGPGANVLTF; cdr3_nt: TGTGCCAGCTCACCCGCCCCCCTCGGGGGACCCGGGGCCAACGTCCTGACTTTC; d_call: NA; j_call: TRBJ2-6; v_call: TRBV18; clone_size: NA
cdr3_aa: CASSKRQGSVEAFF; cdr3_nt: TGTGCCAGCAGCAAAAGACAGGGGAGTGTTGAAGCTTTCTTT; d_call: TRBD1; j_call: TRBJ1-1; v_call: TRBV6-5; clone_size: NA
cdr3_aa: CASSAGGEAYNSPLHF; cdr3_nt: TGTGCCAGCAGCGCGGGGGGGGAAGCTTATAATTCACCCCTCCACTTT; d_call: NA; j_call: TRBJ1-6; v_call: TRBV3-1/TRBV3-2; clone_size: NA
cdr3_aa: CASSADRAETQYF; cdr3_nt: TGTGCTAGCAGCGCAGACAGGGCGGAGACCCAGTACTTC; d_call: TRBD1; j_call: TRBJ2-5; v_call: TRBV7-7; clone_size: NA
cdr3_aa: CASSIDQGHGNSPLHF; cdr3_nt: TGTGCCAGTAGTATAGATCAGGGACATGGTAATTCACCCCTCCACTTT; d_call: NA; j_call: TRBJ1-6; v_call: TRBV19; clone_size: many
cdr3_aa: CASSLLAGGWWDEQYF; cdr3_nt: TGTGCCAGCAGTCTACTAGCGGGAGGATGGTGGGACGAGCAGTACTTC; d_call: TRBD2; j_call: TRBJ2-7; v_call: TRBV7-9; clone_size: NA
cdr3_aa: CASSREYGYTF; cdr3_nt: TGTGCCAGCAGCCGTGAGTATGGCTACACCTTC; d_call: NA; j_call: TRBJ1-2; v_call: TRBV3-1/TRBV3-2; clone_size: NA
cdr3_aa: CASSSLERSYEQYF; cdr3_nt: TGTGCCAGCAGCTCACTAGAAAGATCCTACGAGCAGTACTTC; d_call: NA; j_call: TRBJ2-7; v_call: TRBV5-4; clone_size: NA